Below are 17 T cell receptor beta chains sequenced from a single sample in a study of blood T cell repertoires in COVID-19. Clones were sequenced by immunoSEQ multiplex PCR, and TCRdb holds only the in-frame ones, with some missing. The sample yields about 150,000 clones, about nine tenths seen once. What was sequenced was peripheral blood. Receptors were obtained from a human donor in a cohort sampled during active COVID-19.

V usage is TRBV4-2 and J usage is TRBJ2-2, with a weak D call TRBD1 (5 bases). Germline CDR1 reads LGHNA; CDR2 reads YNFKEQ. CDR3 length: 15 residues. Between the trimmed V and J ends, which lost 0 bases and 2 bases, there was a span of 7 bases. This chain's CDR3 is CASSQDQGNTGELFF. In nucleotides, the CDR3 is TGTGCCAGCAGCCAAGATCAGGGTAACACCGGGGAGCTGTTTTTT.

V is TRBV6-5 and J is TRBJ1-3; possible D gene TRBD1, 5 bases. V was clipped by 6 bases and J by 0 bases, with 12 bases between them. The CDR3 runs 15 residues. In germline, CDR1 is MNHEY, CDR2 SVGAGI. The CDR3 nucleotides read TGTGCCAGCAGCACCAGGGTCTTCTCTGGAAACACCATATATTTT. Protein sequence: CASSTRVFSGNTIYF.

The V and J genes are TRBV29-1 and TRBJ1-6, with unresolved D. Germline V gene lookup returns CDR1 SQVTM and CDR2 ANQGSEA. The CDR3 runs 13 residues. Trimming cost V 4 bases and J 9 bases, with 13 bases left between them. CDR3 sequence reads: CSVGPALGSPLHF. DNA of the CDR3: TGCAGCGTTGGACCAGCCCTAGGTTCACCCCTCCACTTT.

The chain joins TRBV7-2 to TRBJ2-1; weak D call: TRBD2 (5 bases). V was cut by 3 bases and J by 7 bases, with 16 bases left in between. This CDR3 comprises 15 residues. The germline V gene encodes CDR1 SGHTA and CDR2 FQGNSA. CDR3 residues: CASSLGPPRENEQFF. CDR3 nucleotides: TGTGCCAGCAGCTTGGGCCCTCCGAGGGAAAATGAGCAGTTCTTC.

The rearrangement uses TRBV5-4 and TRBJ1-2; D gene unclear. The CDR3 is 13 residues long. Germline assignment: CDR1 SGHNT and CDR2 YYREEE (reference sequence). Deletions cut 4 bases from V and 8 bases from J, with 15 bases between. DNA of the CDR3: TGTGCCAGCAGCCCGGACCAGCGGCGGGGCTACACCTTC. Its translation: CASSPDQRRGYTF.

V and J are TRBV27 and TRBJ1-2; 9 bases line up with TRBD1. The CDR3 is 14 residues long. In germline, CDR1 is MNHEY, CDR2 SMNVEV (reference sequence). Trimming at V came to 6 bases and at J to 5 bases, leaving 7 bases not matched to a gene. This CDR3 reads CASSSTGGRYGYTF. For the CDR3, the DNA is TGTGCCAGCAGCTCTACAGGGGGCAGGTATGGCTACACCTTC.

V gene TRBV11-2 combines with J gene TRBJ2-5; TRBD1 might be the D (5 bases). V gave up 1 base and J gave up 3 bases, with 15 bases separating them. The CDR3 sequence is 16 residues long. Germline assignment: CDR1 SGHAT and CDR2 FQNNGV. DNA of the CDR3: TGTGCCAGCAGCTTAGTCCCAGGGTTTTTTGAAGAGACCCAGTACTTC. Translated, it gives CASSLVPGFFEETQYF.

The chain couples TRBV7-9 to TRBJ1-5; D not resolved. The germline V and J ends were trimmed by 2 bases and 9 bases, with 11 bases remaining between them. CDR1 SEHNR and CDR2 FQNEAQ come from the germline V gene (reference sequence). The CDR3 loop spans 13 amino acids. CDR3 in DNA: TGTGCCAGCAGCTTACAGGCGGAGGGGCCCCAGCATTTT. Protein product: CASSLQAEGPQHF. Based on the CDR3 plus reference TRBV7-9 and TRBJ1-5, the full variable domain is DTGVSQNPRHKITKRGQNVTFRCDPISEHNRLYWYRQTLGQGPEFLTYFQNEAQLEKSRLLSDRFSAERPKGSFSTLEIQRTEQGDSAMYLCASSLQAEGPQHFGDGTRLSIL.

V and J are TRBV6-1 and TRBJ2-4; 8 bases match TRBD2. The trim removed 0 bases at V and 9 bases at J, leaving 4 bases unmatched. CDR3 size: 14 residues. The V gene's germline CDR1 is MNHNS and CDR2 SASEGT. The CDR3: CASSEASGEGIQYF. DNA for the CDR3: TGTGCCAGCAGTGAAGCTAGCGGGGAGGGCATTCAGTACTTC.

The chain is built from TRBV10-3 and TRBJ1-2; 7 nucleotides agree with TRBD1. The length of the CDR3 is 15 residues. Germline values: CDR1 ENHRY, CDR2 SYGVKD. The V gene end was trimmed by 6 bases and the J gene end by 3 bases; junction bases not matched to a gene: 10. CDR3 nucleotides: TGTGCCATCAGGCCCGAGGACAGGATTCACTATGGCTACACCTTC. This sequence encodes CAIRPEDRIHYGYTF.

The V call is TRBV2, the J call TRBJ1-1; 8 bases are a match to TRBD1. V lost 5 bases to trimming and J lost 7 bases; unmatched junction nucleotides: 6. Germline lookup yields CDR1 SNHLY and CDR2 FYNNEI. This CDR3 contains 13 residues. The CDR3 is CASSTDRGGEAFF. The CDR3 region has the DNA TGTGCCAGCAGTACCGACAGGGGAGGTGAAGCTTTCTTT. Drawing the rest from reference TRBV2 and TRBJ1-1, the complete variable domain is EPEVTQTPSHQVTQMGQEVILRCVPISNHLYFYWYRQILGQKVEFLVSFYNNEISEKSEIFDDQFSVERPDGSNFTLKIRSTKLEDSAMYFCASSTDRGGEAFFGQGTRLTVV.

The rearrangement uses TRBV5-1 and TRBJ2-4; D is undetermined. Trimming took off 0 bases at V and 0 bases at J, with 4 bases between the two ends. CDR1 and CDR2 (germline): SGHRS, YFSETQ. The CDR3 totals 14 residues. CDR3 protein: CASSLDLAKNIQYF. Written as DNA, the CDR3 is TGCGCCAGCAGCTTGGACTTAGCCAAAAACATTCAGTACTTC.

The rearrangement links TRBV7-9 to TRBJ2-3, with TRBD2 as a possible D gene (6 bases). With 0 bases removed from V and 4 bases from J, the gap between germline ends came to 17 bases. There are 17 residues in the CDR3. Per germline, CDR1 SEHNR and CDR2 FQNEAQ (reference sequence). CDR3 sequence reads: CASSLARGGGAPDTQYF. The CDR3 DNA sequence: TGTGCCAGCAGCTTAGCGAGGGGAGGCGGGGCCCCAGATACGCAGTATTTT.

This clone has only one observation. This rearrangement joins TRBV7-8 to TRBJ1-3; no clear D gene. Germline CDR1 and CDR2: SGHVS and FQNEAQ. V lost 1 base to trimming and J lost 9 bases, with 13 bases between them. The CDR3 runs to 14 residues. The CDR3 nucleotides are TGTGCCAGCAGCTTAGGTGTCCAAACGAGCACCATATATTTT. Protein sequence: CASSLGVQTSTIYF.

The CDR3 loop is CASSRPSGRDSYEQYF. CDR3 DNA: TGTGCCAGCAGTCGTCCTAGCGGGAGGGACTCCTACGAGCAGTACTTC. V gene TRBV6-2 or TRBV6-3 combines with J gene TRBJ2-7, with 12 bases that match TRBD2. Germline CDR1 is MNHEY and CDR2 is SVGEGT. The CDR3 is 16 amino acids. V dropped 5 bases and J dropped 0; count of bases not matched to a gene: 5.

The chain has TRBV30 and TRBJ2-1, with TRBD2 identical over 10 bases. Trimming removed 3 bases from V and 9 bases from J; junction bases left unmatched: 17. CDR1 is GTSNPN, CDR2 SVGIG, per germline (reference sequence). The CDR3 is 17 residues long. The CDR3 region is CAWRGRRTEREGIEQFF. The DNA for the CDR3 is TGTGCCTGGAGGGGCCGGAGGACTGAGCGGGAGGGTATTGAGCAGTTCTTC.

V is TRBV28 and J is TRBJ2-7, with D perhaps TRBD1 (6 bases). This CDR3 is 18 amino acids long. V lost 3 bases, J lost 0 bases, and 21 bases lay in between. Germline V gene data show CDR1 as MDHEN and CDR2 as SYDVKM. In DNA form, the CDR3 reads TGTGCCAGCAGTTTGTCGTTGGGGGCATTTCTTCGCTCCTACGAGCAGTACTTC. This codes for CASSLSLGAFLRSYEQYF. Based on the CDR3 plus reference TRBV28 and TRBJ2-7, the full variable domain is DVKVTQSSRYLVKRTGEKVFLECVQDMDHENMFWYRQDPGLGLRLIYFSYDVKMKEKGDIPEGYSVSREKKERFSLILESASTNQTSMYLCASSLSLGAFLRSYEQYFGPGTRLTVT.